Presented here are 26 T cell receptor beta chains from one specimen sequenced in a study of blood T cell repertoires in COVID-19. TCRdb's table, derived via immunoSEQ multiplex PCR, lists solely in-frame clones and lacks some. The profile shows about 210,000 clones, around 88% of them singletons. Sequencing input: PBMCs or T cells enriched from blood (not recorded which). These receptors originate from a man aged 40-49 years with acute COVID-19.

The genes are TRBV9 and TRBJ1-3; no clear D gene. Germline loops: CDR1 SGDLS, CDR2 YYNGEE. The V and J ends lost 4 bases and 6 bases respectively, with 17 bases between them. CDR3 size: 15 residues. The CDR3 loop reads CASSLLGGLTNTIYF. CDR3 DNA: TGTGCCAGCAGCCTTTTAGGAGGATTAACAAACACCATATATTTT.

This sequence joins TRBV18 and TRBJ1-2; D perhaps matches TRBD1 (5 bases). This CDR3 has 14 residues. Trimming pared 6 bases from V and 8 bases from J, leaving 19 bases between. Germline V gene sequence: CDR1 KGHSH, CDR2 LQKENI. CDR3 sequence: CASSPMGGAEGYTF. The CDR3 coding sequence is TGTGCCAGCTCCCCCATGGGAGGGGCGGAAGGCTACACCTTC.

The chain employs TRBV19 and TRBJ1-6, with 7 bases matching TRBD1. The germline V gene has CDR1 LNHDA and CDR2 SQIVND (reference sequence). J lost 10 bases, V lost 5 bases, and 8 bases had no gene match. The CDR3 is made up of 14 amino acids. CDR3 DNA: TGTGCCAGTAGTGAACAGGGGCTCCTGTCACCCCTCCACTTT. Encoded protein: CASSEQGLLSPLHF.

The CDR3 sequence is CATQVSNQPQHF. CDR3 coding DNA: TGTGCCACCCAGGTGAGCAATCAGCCCCAGCATTTT. This sequence joins TRBV28 and TRBJ1-5; no clear D gene. The germline gives CDR1 MDHEN, CDR2 SYDVKM. The CDR3 covers 12 residues. Trimming shortened V by 10 bases and J by 1 base, and 8 bases separated the two germline ends.

The CDR3 region is CAATSGSDTQYF. The CDR3 bases are TGTGCCGCCACTAGCGGGAGCGATACGCAGTATTTT. The V call is TRBV10-3, the J call TRBJ2-3; 11 bases map to TRBD2. CDR3 size: 12 residues. CDR1 is ENHRY, CDR2 SYGVKD, per germline. Trimming at V came to 11 bases and at J to 6 bases, leaving 4 bases not matched to a gene.

The chain has TRBV5-6 and TRBJ2-1; perhaps TRBD2 as D (5 bases). The CDR3 runs to 13 residues. V was cut by 4 bases and J by 12 bases, with 17 bases left in between. Per germline, CDR1 SGHDT and CDR2 YYEEEE. CDR3 nucleotides: TGTGCCAGCAGCGGACGGGCGGCGGACTGGCAGTTCTTC. It encodes CASSGRAADWQFF.

CDR3: CASSQALPGQGAIEQFF. Written as DNA, the CDR3 is TGTGCCAGCAGCCAAGCCCTCCCGGGACAGGGGGCAATTGAGCAGTTCTTC. The rearrangement uses TRBV14 and TRBJ2-1; TRBD1 aligns across 12 bases. The CDR3 runs 17 residues. Germline-derived CDR1 and CDR2 are SGHDN and FVKESK. Trimming took 1 base from V and 9 from J; bases not matched to a gene: 10.

This clone came up once. The CDR3 DNA is TGTGCCAGCAGCCAAGGGGACGGGGGAGGAGATACGCAGTATTTT. This codes for CASSQGDGGGDTQYF. The V gene is TRBV3-1 (or the pseudogene TRBV3-2), the J gene TRBJ2-3, with D perhaps matching TRBD2 (6 bases). V lost 1 base and J lost 5, with 13 bases in between. Germline CDR1 LGHDT, CDR2 YNNKEL (reference sequence). The CDR3 consists of 15 residues.

V usage is TRBV6-5 and J usage is TRBJ2-5; D is unclear. The CDR3 length is 12 residues. V was shortened by 6 bases and J by 7 bases, with 12 bases between the two germline ends. Germline V CDR1 and CDR2: MNHEY, SVGAGI. CDR3 in amino acids: CASREFVGTQYF. CDR3 sequence (DNA): TGTGCCAGCAGGGAGTTCGTGGGGACCCAGTACTTC.

The chain is built from TRBV27 and TRBJ1-5, with no clear D. This CDR3 region has 14 residues. The V end was cut by 4 bases, the J end by 0 bases, with 7 bases between. The germline V gene encodes CDR1 MNHEY and CDR2 SMNVEV (reference sequence). The CDR3: CASSYRASNQPQHF. In DNA, the CDR3 is TGTGCCAGCAGTTACCGCGCTAGCAATCAGCCCCAGCATTTT.

V and J are TRBV10-3 and TRBJ1-4; 10 bases line up with TRBD1. CDR1 is ENHRY and CDR2 is SYGVKD in the germline V gene. V was pared by 2 bases and J by 5 bases, with 2 bases of the junction left unmatched. This CDR3 spans 15 amino acids. CDR3 loop: CAISEGTGENEKLFF. The DNA of the CDR3 is TGTGCCATCAGTGAGGGGACAGGGGAGAATGAAAAACTGTTTTTT.

The rearrangement links TRBV9 to TRBJ2-5, with 10 bases identical to TRBD2. V lost 0 bases, J lost 5 bases, and 7 bases stayed unmatched. This CDR3 region has 16 residues. Germline CDR1 is SGDLS and CDR2 is YYNGEE. In DNA form, the CDR3 reads TGTGCCAGCAGCGTAGCGCTAGCGGGAGAGGGGGAGACCCAGTACTTC. It is translated as CASSVALAGEGETQYF.

This chain connects TRBV5-8 to TRBJ2-3; D is uncertain. This CDR3 contains 14 residues. CDR1 is SGHTS and CDR2 is YDEGEE in the germline V gene. Trimming shortened V by 1 base and J by 1 base, and 7 bases separated the two germline ends. This CDR3 is CASSLTAGTDTQYF. The CDR3 coding sequence is TGTGCCAGCAGCTTGACAGCTGGCACAGATACGCAGTATTTT.

The gene calls are TRBV3-1 (or the pseudogene TRBV3-2) and TRBJ2-2; D is unresolved. The V gene's germline CDR1 is LGHDT and CDR2 YNNKEL (reference sequence). V was shortened by 1 base and J by 6 bases, with 6 bases between the two germline ends. The CDR3 spans 13 residues. In DNA form, the CDR3 reads TGTGCCAGCAGCCAAGTGTCGGCCGGGGAGCTGTTTTTT. This gives the protein CASSQVSAGELFF.

This clone was counted a single time. The rearrangement joins TRBV9 to TRBJ2-2, with unresolved D. The CDR3 runs 12 residues. Deletions cut 2 bases from V and 5 bases from J, with 4 bases between. CDR1 and CDR2 from the germline V gene are SGDLS and YYNGEE. In DNA form, the CDR3 reads TGTGCCAGCAGCGTTATAACCGGGGAGCTGTTTTTT. This translates into CASSVITGELFF.

The V and J genes are TRBV29-1 and TRBJ2-3, with 7 bases lining up with TRBD2. Per the germline V gene, CDR1 is SQVTM and CDR2 is ANQGSEA. J was trimmed by 4 bases and V by 0 bases; bases with no gene match: 13. The CDR3 contains 17 residues. The CDR3 nucleotides read TGCAGCGTTGAAGATCTTCGGCGGGGGAGACGGGCAGATACGCAGTATTTT. This encodes CSVEDLRRGRRADTQYF.

This chain uses TRBV12-3 or TRBV12-4 with TRBJ2-7; maybe TRBD2 (5 bases). V was trimmed by 3 bases and J by 0 bases, leaving 6 bases between them. There are 13 residues in the CDR3. This CDR3 is CASSFGISYEQYF. The CDR3 DNA reads as TGTGCCAGCAGTTTCGGGATCTCCTACGAGCAGTACTTC.

In its sample, this clone was seen a few times. The chain has TRBV3-1 (or the pseudogene TRBV3-2) and TRBJ1-2; D remains unclear. The germline V gene encodes CDR1 LGHDT and CDR2 YNNKEL (reference sequence). The CDR3 has 12 amino acids. Trimming stripped 2 bases from V and 4 bases from J, with 5 bases between. CDR3 region: CASSQLGYGYTF. Here the CDR3 DNA reads TGTGCCAGCAGCCAACTCGGCTATGGCTACACCTTC.

This clone appeared once. V usage is TRBV7-9 and J usage is TRBJ2-3, with 11 bases lining up with TRBD2. Trimming at V came to 5 bases and at J to 1 base, leaving 11 bases not matched to a gene. The germline V gene has CDR1 SEHNR and CDR2 FQNEAQ (reference sequence). The CDR3 spans 18 residues. The CDR3 DNA is TGTGCCAGCAGCCCGCGTACTAGCGGGAGAGAGGGCACAGATACGCAGTATTTT. Translation: CASSPRTSGREGTDTQYF.

This sequence joins TRBV7-6 and TRBJ2-7; 10 bases agree with TRBD2. After removal of 1 base from V and 7 bases from J, the junction contained 7 bases not matched to a gene. The V gene's germline CDR1 is SGHVS and CDR2 FNYEAQ. The CDR3 has 15 amino acids. CDR3 nucleotide sequence: TGTGCCAGCAGCTTAGGCAGCGGGAGGGCCCAGGAGCAGTACTTC. The encoded protein is CASSLGSGRAQEQYF.

The chain carries TRBV5-1 and TRBJ2-4; D gene uncertain. V was cut by 0 bases and J by 6 bases, with 16 bases left in between. This CDR3 has 16 residues. The germline gives CDR1 SGHRS, CDR2 YFSETQ. The CDR3 DNA reads as TGCGCCAGCAGCTTGGGGGCCCTTGCGTTAGGAAACATTCAGTACTTC. As protein: CASSLGALALGNIQYF.

The V gene is TRBV5-1, the J gene TRBJ2-5; 8 bases line up with TRBD1. Germline CDR1 reads SGHRS; CDR2 reads YFSETQ. This CDR3 comprises 15 residues. V shed 3 bases, J shed 1 base, and the junction held 5 bases outside the gene matches. CDR3 nucleotides: TGCGCCAGCAGCTCCTCAGGACAGGGCCAAGAGACCCAGTACTTC. It codes for CASSSSGQGQETQYF.

This clone was detected once. In DNA form, the CDR3 reads TGTGCCAGCAGCCAAGTACAGGGGGTTGCAGATACGCAGTATTTT. Amino acids: CASSQVQGVADTQYF. This chain uses TRBV19 with TRBJ2-3, with 8 bases matching TRBD1. Germline lookup yields CDR1 LNHDA and CDR2 SQIVND (reference sequence). The CDR3 has 15 amino acids. The V and J ends lost 9 bases and 4 bases, in that order; junction bases with no gene match: 12.

The chain combines TRBV7-9 with TRBJ1-5; D is possibly TRBD1 (6 bases). The CDR3 has 14 amino acids. CDR1 and CDR2 from the germline V gene are SEHNR and FQNEAQ (reference sequence). V lost 3 bases to trimming and J lost 11 bases, with 17 bases between them. Here the CDR3 reads CASSLGEMAGAQHF. DNA of the CDR3: TGTGCCAGCAGCTTGGGGGAGATGGCAGGGGCCCAGCATTTT.

This chain uses TRBV28 with TRBJ2-5, with no clear D. The CDR3 totals 11 residues. The germline CDR1 and CDR2 sequences are MDHEN and SYDVKM. V shed 8 bases and J shed 5 bases, with 9 bases lying between them. CDR3 amino acids: CASQYRETQYF. The CDR3 DNA follows: TGTGCCAGCCAATACCGGGAGACCCAGTACTTC.

J is TRBJ2-7 and V is TRBV19; no reliable D call. There are 13 residues in the CDR3. Trimming shortened V by 6 bases and J by 2 bases, and 11 bases separated the two germline ends. Germline V gene sequence: CDR1 LNHDA, CDR2 SQIVND (reference sequence). As DNA, the CDR3 is TGTGCCAGTAGAACCCCAGGTGCCTACGAGCAGTACTTC. It encodes CASRTPGAYEQYF.